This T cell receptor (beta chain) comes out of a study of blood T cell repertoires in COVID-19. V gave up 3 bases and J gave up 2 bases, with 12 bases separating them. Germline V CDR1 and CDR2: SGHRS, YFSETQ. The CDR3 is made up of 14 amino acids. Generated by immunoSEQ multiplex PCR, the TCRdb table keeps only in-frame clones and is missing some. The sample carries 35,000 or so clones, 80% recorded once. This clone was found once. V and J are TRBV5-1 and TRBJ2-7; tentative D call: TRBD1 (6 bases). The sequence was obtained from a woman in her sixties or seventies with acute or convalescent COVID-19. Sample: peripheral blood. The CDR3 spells CASSSQGTPYEQYF. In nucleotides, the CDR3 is TGCGCCAGCAGCTCGCAGGGGACCCCCTACGAGCAGTACTTC.